These 22 T cell receptor beta chains came from one sample sequenced in a study of T cell responses to AZD1222 COVID-19 vaccine (dated by TCRdb to the early 2020s). Libraries were built with the immunoSEQ multiplex PCR assay. The immuneACCESS repertoire file appears here via TCRdb, limited to in-frame rearrangements. These files lack a portion of the clones; in checked studies, under half of the deficit traces to unresolved V genes, and the cause of the others is not known. For this sample the table gives about 150,000 clones, of which approximately 90% were detected only once. In total, the top ten clones hold approximately 2% of the sample. The meaning of the sample's time point label: baseline before first vaccination. The sequenced sample was peripheral blood, obtained on day 0 of AZD1222 vaccination. All receptors come from an adult in good health.

The chain combines TRBV27 with TRBJ2-7; D is tentatively TRBD1 or TRBD2 (5 bases each). The V gene lost 0 bases and the J gene lost 3 bases, with 24 bases spanning the gap. Germline V gives CDR1 MNHEY, CDR2 SMNVEV (reference sequence). CDR3 length: 19 amino acids. The CDR3: CASSLSGPPNTPGGYEQYF. The DNA for the CDR3 is TGTGCCAGCAGTTTATCGGGCCCACCCAACACCCCTGGGGGCTACGAGCAGTACTTC.

The chain is built from TRBV20-1 and TRBJ2-3, with D maybe TRBD1 (5 bases). V lost 3 bases and J 4 bases, leaving 14 bases between the germline ends. Germline V lookup: CDR1 DFQATT, CDR2 SNEGSKA (reference sequence). CDR3 length equals 14 residues. In DNA form, the CDR3 reads TGCAGTGCTAGTCTTCAAAGGGGCTCAGATACGCAGTATTTT. Amino acids: CSASLQRGSDTQYF.

This chain links TRBV19 with TRBJ1-5, with D perhaps TRBD1 (5 bases). Germline CDR1 LNHDA, CDR2 SQIVND (reference sequence). The CDR3 is 13 amino acids. V lost 3 bases and J 6 bases, leaving 9 bases between the germline ends. The CDR3 region is CASSMSGFQPQHF. The CDR3 DNA reads TGTGCCAGTAGTATGTCAGGGTTTCAGCCCCAGCATTTT. The whole variable domain, remainder taken from reference TRBV19 and TRBJ1-5, is DGGITQSPKYLFRKEGQNVTLSCEQNLNHDAMYWYRQDPGQGLRLIYYSQIVNDFQKGDIAEGYSVSREKKESFPLTVTSAQKNPTAFYLCASSMSGFQPQHFGDGTRLSIL.

This chain uses TRBV4-3 with TRBJ2-5, with a tentative D call TRBD1 (6 bases). Germline V lookup: CDR1 LGHNA, CDR2 YSLEER. This CDR3 contains 15 residues. V lost 1 base and J 5 bases, leaving 14 bases between the germline ends. CDR3 sequence (DNA): TGCGCCAGCAGCCAAGGGAACAGGGCACTGGAGACCCAGTACTTC. Amino acid sequence: CASSQGNRALETQYF.

For the CDR3, the DNA is TGTGCCAGCAGCCAAGGGTCAGCTGGTAACTATGGCTACACCTTC. This gives the protein CASSQGSAGNYGYTF. V usage is TRBV5-5 and J usage is TRBJ1-2, with D unresolved. CDR3 size: 15 residues. Trimming removed 4 bases from V and 1 base from J, with 14 bases in between. From germline, CDR1 is SGHKS and CDR2 YYEKEE (reference sequence).

The chain couples TRBV29-1 to TRBJ1-1; maybe TRBD1 (6 bases). The CDR3 loop spans 13 amino acids. Germline V CDR1 and CDR2: SQVTM, ANQGSEA. V lost 6 bases and J lost 6, with 17 bases in between. CDR3 bases: TGCAGCGTGACAGGTCGGTTTGGATCTGAAGCTTTCTTT. This gives the protein CSVTGRFGSEAFF.

The chain uses TRBV28 and TRBJ1-6; the D gene is possibly TRBD1 (5 bases). CDR3 length equals 16 residues. CDR1 and CDR2 from the germline V gene are MDHEN and SYDVKM. Between the trimmed V and J ends, which lost 4 bases and 8 bases, there was a span of 18 bases. The CDR3 spells CASSSTRKGRDSPLHF. The CDR3 DNA reads as TGTGCCAGCAGTTCCACGCGGAAGGGCAGGGATTCACCCCTCCACTTT.

This chain connects TRBV28 to TRBJ1-3; D possibly corresponds to TRBD1 (5 bases). This CDR3 has 14 amino acids. Trimming shortened V by 5 bases and J by 3 bases, and 11 bases separated the two germline ends. CDR1 and CDR2 from the germline V gene are MDHEN and SYDVKM. In nucleotides, the CDR3 is TGTGCCAGCAGTGGGGCAAGTGATGGAAACACCATATATTTT. Translation: CASSGASDGNTIYF.

V gene TRBV27 combines with J gene TRBJ1-5, with D perhaps matching TRBD1 (6 bases). Trimming shortened V by 3 bases and J by 2 bases, and 11 bases separated the two germline ends. The CDR3 extends over 15 amino acids. Germline-derived CDR1 and CDR2 are MNHEY and SMNVEV (reference sequence). In DNA form, the CDR3 reads TGTGCCAGCAGTTTCGGGGGCTTGGGCAATCAGCCCCAGCATTTT. Residues: CASSFGGLGNQPQHF.

The rearrangement joins TRBV19 to TRBJ1-6; 7 bases fit TRBD1. This CDR3 comprises 16 residues. Germline V gene sequence: CDR1 LNHDA, CDR2 SQIVND (reference sequence). V lost 5 bases to trimming and J lost 7 bases; unmatched junction nucleotides: 11. CDR3 nucleotide sequence: TGTGCCAGTAGTGACCAGACAGGGTATGGCAATTCACCCCTCCACTTT. Encoded protein: CASSDQTGYGNSPLHF.

The chain couples TRBV6-4 to TRBJ1-6; 7 nucleotides line up with TRBD1. This CDR3 region has 17 residues. CDR1 MRHNA and CDR2 SNTAGT come from the germline V gene. Trimming at V came to 7 bases and at J to 5 bases, leaving 14 bases not matched to a gene. In DNA form, the CDR3 reads TGTGCCAGCATGAGTATCCGGGACAGACCTAATAATTCACCCCTCCACTTT. Translated, it gives CASMSIRDRPNNSPLHF.

The rearrangement uses TRBV6-5 and TRBJ1-2; the D is unclear. This CDR3 has 14 residues. V was clipped by 0 bases and J by 7 bases, with 12 bases between them. Germline V gene lookup returns CDR1 MNHEY and CDR2 SVGAGI. The CDR3 sequence: CASSYSGHALGYTF. The DNA of the CDR3 is TGTGCCAGCAGTTACTCGGGCCACGCTCTTGGCTACACCTTC.

On this clone: Within the sample, other DNA sequences also encode this same CDR3. The V and J genes are TRBV9 and TRBJ1-1; D gene ambiguous. The V end lost 0 bases, the J end lost 1 base, and 4 bases lay between the germline ends. The germline CDR1 and CDR2 sequences are SGDLS and YYNGEE. This CDR3 has 13 amino acids. CDR3 sequence reads: CASSVGPNTEAFF. CDR3 DNA: TGTGCCAGCAGCGTAGGCCCGAACACTGAAGCTTTCTTT. The complete variable domain, with remaining parts taken from reference TRBV9 and TRBJ1-1, reads DSGVTQTPKHLITATGQRVTLRCSPRSGDLSVYWYQQSLDQGLQFLIQYYNGEERAKGNILERFSAQQFPDLHSELNLSSLELGDSALYFCASSVGPNTEAFFGQGTRLTVV.

This clone came up a few times. The chain recombines TRBV28 with TRBJ1-2; D unclear. Trimming shortened V by 6 bases and J by 3 bases, and 8 bases separated the two germline ends. Germline CDR1 reads MDHEN; CDR2 reads SYDVKM. This CDR3 is built from 12 residues. CDR3 residues: CASRVNDYGYTF. Written as DNA, the CDR3 is TGTGCCAGCAGAGTTAACGACTATGGCTACACCTTC.

This clone was counted a single time. J is TRBJ2-5 and V is TRBV3-1 (or the pseudogene TRBV3-2); D gene ambiguous. Trimming shortened V by 0 bases and J by 7 bases, and 15 bases separated the two germline ends. Germline assignment: CDR1 LGHDT and CDR2 YNNKEL (reference sequence). The CDR3 extends over 15 amino acids. The CDR3 is CASSQDRSSRATQYF. CDR3 DNA: TGTGCCAGCAGCCAAGACCGCTCCAGTCGAGCGACCCAGTACTTC.

The rearrangement uses TRBV28 and TRBJ2-7; D gene ambiguous. CDR1 and CDR2 (germline): MDHEN, SYDVKM. This CDR3 contains 16 residues. The V gene lost 5 bases and the J gene lost 2 bases, with 19 bases spanning the gap. Written as DNA, the CDR3 is TGTGCCAGCAGTCGATCCCCTGACTTTTACCCCTACGAGCAGTACTTC. Its translation is CASSRSPDFYPYEQYF.

The chain carries TRBV19 and TRBJ1-1, with 7 nucleotides matching TRBD1. Germline V lookup: CDR1 LNHDA, CDR2 SQIVND (reference sequence). This CDR3 is built from 13 residues. Germline trimming cut 5 bases from V and 3 bases from J; bases unmatched to any gene: 3. CDR3 loop: CASSDRDYTEAFF. The CDR3 coding sequence is TGTGCCAGTAGTGACAGGGATTACACTGAAGCTTTCTTT.

This clone was found once. The rearrangement links TRBV28 to TRBJ1-1; no clear D gene. The V and J ends lost 2 bases and 4 bases respectively, with 8 bases between them. Per germline, CDR1 MDHEN and CDR2 SYDVKM. The CDR3 is 13 residues long. The CDR3 loop is CASSLNLGTEAFF. CDR3 sequence (DNA): TGTGCCAGCAGTTTAAATTTAGGCACTGAAGCTTTCTTT. The variable domain in full, completed from reference TRBV28 and TRBJ1-1, reads DVKVTQSSRYLVKRTGEKVFLECVQDMDHENMFWYRQDPGLGLRLIYFSYDVKMKEKGDIPEGYSVSREKKERFSLILESASTNQTSMYLCASSLNLGTEAFFGQGTRLTVV.

The genes are TRBV7-2 and TRBJ1-5; D gene uncertain. V gave up 1 base and J gave up 7 bases, with 17 bases separating them. The CDR3 has 16 amino acids. Germline CDR1 and CDR2: SGHTA and FQGNSA. CDR3 loop: CASSLVGFAGHQPQHF. CDR3 DNA sequence: TGTGCCAGCAGCTTAGTGGGTTTCGCGGGCCACCAGCCCCAGCATTTT.

This clone was recorded once. The rearrangement links TRBV11-2 to TRBJ2-3, with 14 bases identical to TRBD2. Germline CDR1 SGHAT, CDR2 FQNNGV. The V segment lost 5 bases and the J segment 2 bases; nucleotides outside the gene matches: 9. CDR3 length: 18 residues. The CDR3 DNA follows: TGTGCCAGCAGCAGACTAGCGGGAGGGGGATTAAACACAGATACGCAGTATTTT. This sequence encodes CASSRLAGGGLNTDTQYF.

The chain uses TRBV5-4 and TRBJ1-2; 10 bases match TRBD1. Germline V gene sequence: CDR1 SGHNT, CDR2 YYREEE (reference sequence). The CDR3 covers 16 residues. V was pared by 0 bases and J by 6 bases, with 8 bases of the junction left unmatched. CDR3: CASSLGAGQGVNGYTF. CDR3 coding DNA: TGTGCCAGCAGCTTGGGGGCCGGACAGGGGGTAAATGGCTACACCTTC.

V usage is TRBV4-1 and J usage is TRBJ1-1; possible D gene TRBD1, 5 bases. This CDR3 is 16 amino acids long. The germline V and J ends were trimmed by 0 bases and 2 bases, with 13 bases remaining between them. Germline loops: CDR1 MGHRA, CDR2 YSYEKL. In DNA form, the CDR3 reads TGCGCCAGCAGCCAAGATCCCGGGGGATTAAACACTGAAGCTTTCTTT. Translation: CASSQDPGGLNTEAFF.